This T cell receptor beta chain derives from a study of blood T cell repertoires in COVID-19. Across the whole study: Collection of acute and convalescent COVID-19 samples took place in the United States, Italy and Spain.

This CDR3 has 15 amino acids. Germline V gene lookup returns CDR1 LGHDT and CDR2 YNNKEL (reference sequence). Trimming at V came to 1 base and at J to 7 bases, leaving 4 bases not matched to a gene. Methods used by the authors: Amplified reference gene primers provided the basis for estimating nucleated cell counts. Assay used: immunoSEQ multiplex PCR; TCRdb lists only in-frame clones, some missing. That table supplies the V and J calls and clone size; D and trimming were determined from the DNA. Of about 150,000 clones listed, under 85% are singletons. This TCR derives from a man aged 50-59 years with active or convalescent COVID-19. The material sequenced was peripheral blood. The chain joins TRBV3-1 (or the pseudogene TRBV3-2) to TRBJ1-6; 7 bases map to TRBD1. CDR3 protein: CASSQGTGVNSPLHF. Written as DNA, the CDR3 is TGTGCCAGCAGCCAAGGGACAGGTGTCAATTCACCCCTCCACTTT.